What follows are 4 T cell receptor beta chains derived from one specimen sequenced in a study of cytomegalovirus exposure and HLA in healthy donors. The primer mix had 60 Vbeta and 13 Jbeta primers. Produced via immunoSEQ multiplex PCR; TCRdb's table is partial and in-frame only. The sample has about 89,000 clones, around 60% seen once. The specimen sequenced was PBMCs. These receptors came from a human donor in good health.

The gene calls are TRBV19 and TRBJ1-5; 8 nucleotides match TRBD1. V was clipped by 6 bases and J by 0 bases; unmatched bases: 7. This CDR3 spans 16 amino acids. CDR1 is LNHDA and CDR2 is SQIVND in the germline V gene (reference sequence). DNA for the CDR3: TGTGCCAGTAGACCCAGGACAGGGATTAGCAATCAGCCCCAGCATTTT. This sequence encodes CASRPRTGISNQPQHF.

The rearrangement links TRBV11-3 to TRBJ2-5, with 12 bases fitting TRBD2. The CDR3 runs to 16 residues. Germline loops: CDR1 SGHNT, CDR2 YENEEA. Unmatched junction bases numbered 9, after V lost 5 bases and J lost 5 bases. The CDR3 DNA reads TGTGCCAGCAGCGTTTCTAGCGGGGGGGGGCCGGAGACCCAGTACTTC. Its protein product is CASSVSSGGGPETQYF.

The chain links TRBV10-3 to TRBJ1-5; 7 nucleotides match TRBD1. The J segment lost 9 bases and the V segment lost 2 bases, leaving 7 bases of the junction unmatched. Germline V lookup: CDR1 ENHRY, CDR2 SYGVKD. CDR3 length: 14 amino acids. The CDR3 DNA sequence: TGTGCCATCAGTGAGGGACAGGCCGATGGGCCCCAGCATTTT. This encodes CAISEGQADGPQHF.

This chain uses TRBV14 with TRBJ1-2, with TRBD1 matching over 9 bases. The CDR3 has 17 residues. With V trimmed by 1 base and J by 4 bases, 10 bases remained unmatched. Germline CDR1 SGHDN, CDR2 FVKESK. The CDR3 spells CASSQGTGVSILYGYTF. DNA of the CDR3: TGTGCCAGCAGCCAAGGGACAGGGGTATCGATCCTCTATGGCTACACCTTC.